These 13 T cell receptor beta chains share one sample of origin, sequenced in a study of T cell responses to AZD1222 COVID-19 vaccine (dated by TCRdb to the early 2020s). The library came from the immunoSEQ multiplex PCR assay. Held by TCRdb, this immuneACCESS table contains in-frame sequences only and omits some clones. Under half of the omission traces to an unresolved V gene where checked; the cause of the rest is unknown. Across this sample there are tens of thousands of clones, with 70% to 90% seen only once. The top ten hold 10% of the sample. What the time point label conveys for this sample: baseline before first vaccination. This specimen was peripheral blood, taken on day 0 of AZD1222 vaccination. The source of these receptors is an adult in good health.

V and J are TRBV4-1 and TRBJ2-6; D perhaps matches TRBD2 (5 bases). Germline assignment: CDR1 MGHRA and CDR2 YSYEKL. This CDR3 region has 16 residues. Trimming pared 1 base from V and 2 bases from J, leaving 9 bases between. Here the CDR3 reads CASSQAGGPGANVLTF. The DNA of the CDR3 is TGCGCCAGCAGCCAAGCAGGCGGGCCTGGGGCCAACGTCCTGACTTTC.

The rearrangement uses TRBV6-1 and TRBJ1-1; D is unresolved. This CDR3 region has 15 residues. CDR1 is MNHNS, CDR2 SASEGT, per germline. V shed 3 bases and J shed 1 base, with 12 bases lying between them. This CDR3 is CASSDMGVRNTEAFF. CDR3 DNA: TGTGCCAGCAGTGATATGGGAGTCCGGAACACTGAAGCTTTCTTT.

This clone was counted a few times. The same CDR3 also results from other DNA sequences found in this sample. The CDR3 sequence is CASSPGTSGRGETQYF. CDR3 coding DNA: TGTGCCAGTAGTCCGGGGACTAGCGGGAGAGGAGAGACCCAGTACTTC. The chain combines TRBV19 with TRBJ2-5; 14 nucleotides match TRBD2. V was clipped by 5 bases and J by 4 bases; unmatched bases: 6. CDR1 and CDR2 (germline): LNHDA, SQIVND (reference sequence). This CDR3 spans 16 amino acids.

The rearrangement links TRBV5-6 to TRBJ2-3; D not resolved. This CDR3 is 13 amino acids long. The germline CDR1 and CDR2 sequences are SGHDT and YYEEEE. The germline V and J ends were trimmed by 4 bases and 0 bases, with 6 bases remaining between them. As DNA, the CDR3 is TGTGCCAGCAGCCCGAGCAGCACAGATACGCAGTATTTT. It specifies CASSPSSTDTQYF.

The J gene is TRBJ1-3, the V gene TRBV11-2; a possible D gene is TRBD1 (6 bases). Germline V gives CDR1 SGHAT, CDR2 FQNNGV. V was clipped by 1 base and J by 1 base, with 11 bases between them. The CDR3 loop spans 16 amino acids. The CDR3 DNA follows: TGTGCCAGCAGCTTAGTGGGGGGCTTTTCTGGAAACACCATATATTTT. It encodes CASSLVGGFSGNTIYF.

This CDR3 reads CASREGQPNYEQYF. The CDR3 coding sequence is TGTGCCAGCAGAGAGGGACAGCCGAACTACGAGCAGTACTTC. This chain uses TRBV7-9 with TRBJ2-7; 7 nucleotides agree with TRBD1. Trimming cost V 6 bases and J 3 bases; bases outside gene matches: 8. The CDR3 sequence is 14 residues long. Germline V gives CDR1 SEHNR, CDR2 FQNEAQ (reference sequence).

The count of this clone is one. This chain links TRBV18 with TRBJ1-2; D uncertain. V was shortened by 2 bases and J by 2 bases, with 9 bases between the two germline ends. CDR3 size: 14 residues. The germline V gene has CDR1 KGHSH and CDR2 LQKENI. CDR3 bases: TGTGCCAGCTCACCATCTGGCGGAAACTATGGCTACACCTTC. Its protein product is CASSPSGGNYGYTF.

The genes are TRBV2 and TRBJ1-2, with a possible D match to TRBD1 (5 bases). CDR1 and CDR2 (germline): SNHLY, FYNNEI. V was clipped by 6 bases and J by 4 bases, with 18 bases between them. This CDR3 has 15 residues. The CDR3 spells CASRDDTLGTYGYTF. The CDR3 coding sequence is TGTGCCAGCAGGGACGACACCCTAGGGACCTATGGCTACACCTTC. Drawing the rest from reference TRBV2 and TRBJ1-2, the complete variable domain is EPEVTQTPSHQVTQMGQEVILRCVPISNHLYFYWYRQILGQKVEFLVSFYNNEISEKSEIFDDQFSVERPDGSNFTLKIRSTKLEDSAMYFCASRDDTLGTYGYTFGSGTRLTVV.

The genes are TRBV30 and TRBJ1-2, with TRBD1 identical over 7 bases. The CDR3 covers 13 residues. Germline CDR1 is GTSNPN and CDR2 is SVGIG (reference sequence). J was trimmed by 3 bases and V by 4 bases; bases with no gene match: 5. In DNA, the CDR3 is TGTGCCTGGACCGAACAGGGGTACTATGGCTACACCTTC. This codes for CAWTEQGYYGYTF.

V is TRBV5-6 and J is TRBJ1-1; 7 bases line up with TRBD1. Germline lookup yields CDR1 SGHDT and CDR2 YYEEEE. The CDR3 covers 16 residues. Trimming cost V 3 bases and J 2 bases; bases outside gene matches: 10. The CDR3 DNA follows: TGTGCCAGCAGCTGGGGGACAGCCAGGTCAAACACTGAAGCTTTCTTT. It yields the protein CASSWGTARSNTEAFF.

V is TRBV18 and J is TRBJ1-4, with 9 bases fitting TRBD1. The V gene end was trimmed by 5 bases and the J gene end by 8 bases; junction bases not matched to a gene: 6. The CDR3 sequence is 14 residues long. Germline loops: CDR1 KGHSH, CDR2 LQKENI. CDR3 sequence: CASSAQGAREKLFF. The CDR3 DNA reads as TGTGCCAGCTCAGCACAGGGGGCTCGGGAAAAACTGTTTTTT.

This clone was seen just once. The CDR3 is CASSLSRSSYEQYF. The CDR3 DNA reads as TGTGCCAGCAGCTTGTCCCGGAGCTCCTACGAGCAGTACTTC. The chain employs TRBV7-2 and TRBJ2-7; no definite D call. Between the trimmed V and J ends, which lost 3 bases and 0 bases, there was a span of 9 bases. This CDR3 is built from 14 residues. CDR1 is SGHTA, CDR2 FQGNSA, per germline.

The gene calls are TRBV6-5 and TRBJ1-2, with D unclear. This CDR3 is 13 amino acids long. In germline, CDR1 is MNHEY, CDR2 SVGAGI. The V end was cut by 6 bases, the J end by 8 bases, with 16 bases between. Here the CDR3 reads CASRSEAAGGYTF. The DNA for the CDR3 is TGTGCCAGCAGGTCCGAGGCGGCCGGGGGCTACACCTTC.